The 21 T cell receptor beta chains presented below share a single source sample, sequenced in a study of beta chain features in type 1 diabetes. Study observations and caveats: All four CD4+ subsets of Type 1 diabetes patients contained TCRB CDR3s that were moderately but significantly shorter.

Their target antigens are unknown. All of the isolated RNA was reverse transcribed, so expressed TCRB transcripts were sequenced. The repertoire was sequenced with immunoSEQ multiplex PCR; TCRdb's copy has only in-frame clones and lacks some. The sample contains 600,000 to 750,000 clones, around 11% of which appear only once. The sample taken for sequencing was naive CD4+ T cells from blood. These TCRs come from a man aged 30-40 years with type 1 diabetes.

The chain is built from TRBV7-2 and TRBJ2-4; 9 bases fit TRBD1. This CDR3 region has 15 residues. Trimming took 3 bases from V and 6 from J; bases not matched to a gene: 6. CDR1 and CDR2 (germline): SGHTA, FQGNSA. The CDR3 loop is CASSFTGGAGNIQYF. The CDR3 DNA reads TGTGCCAGCAGCTTTACAGGGGGCGCGGGAAACATTCAGTACTTC.

Details on this clone: The same CDR3 also results from other DNA sequences found in this sample. The rearrangement links TRBV5-1 to TRBJ1-5; D is undetermined. V lost 2 bases, J lost 4 bases, and 7 bases lay in between. The germline V gene has CDR1 SGHRS and CDR2 YFSETQ. This CDR3 is built from 13 residues. CDR3 loop: CASSFLGNQPQHF. The CDR3, as DNA: TGCGCCAGCAGCTTCCTAGGGAATCAGCCCCAGCATTTT. The complete variable domain, with remaining parts taken from reference TRBV5-1 and TRBJ1-5, reads KAGVTQTPRYLIKTRGQQVTLSCSPISGHRSVSWYQQTPGQGLQFLFEYFSETQRNKGNFPGRFSGRQFSNSRSEMNVSTLELGDSALYLCASSFLGNQPQHFGDGTRLSIL.

The gene calls are TRBV5-1 and TRBJ2-4; D possibly corresponds to TRBD2 (5 bases). Germline CDR1 reads SGHRS; CDR2 reads YFSETQ. The CDR3 covers 15 residues. The V end was cut by 7 bases, the J end by 0 bases, with 14 bases between. CDR3 bases: TGCGCCAGCCGGGGTGGCCTTCTAGCCAAAAACATTCAGTACTTC. It specifies CASRGGLLAKNIQYF.

The rearrangement links TRBV6-5 to TRBJ1-6, with 7 bases that match TRBD1. CDR1 is MNHEY, CDR2 SVGAGI, per germline. The CDR3 has 15 amino acids. J lost 4 bases, V lost 6 bases, and 6 bases had no gene match. The chain's CDR3 is CASRLTGTYNSPLHF. CDR3 bases: TGTGCCAGCAGGCTGACAGGGACATATAATTCACCCCTCCACTTT.

In its sample, this clone was seen a few times. The gene calls are TRBV5-1 and TRBJ2-3; D uncertain. The germline V gene has CDR1 SGHRS and CDR2 YFSETQ. The length of the CDR3 is 14 residues. V was trimmed by 2 bases and J by 3 bases, leaving 10 bases between them. The CDR3 nucleotides read TGCGCCAGCAGCTTTAGAGATCTGACAGATACGCAGTATTTT. Protein sequence: CASSFRDLTDTQYF.

The table lists this clone with a few counts. V is TRBV2 and J is TRBJ2-5; no clear D gene. The CDR3 is 12 residues long. V lost 3 bases and J lost 5, with 7 bases in between. Germline-derived CDR1 and CDR2 are SNHLY and FYNNEI. The CDR3 sequence: CASSDVRETQYF. The CDR3, as DNA: TGTGCCAGCAGTGACGTCCGGGAGACCCAGTACTTC.

This clone was recorded a few times. This chain uses TRBV9 with TRBJ2-7, with D possibly being TRBD1 (5 bases). Germline values: CDR1 SGDLS, CDR2 YYNGEE. The CDR3 runs to 15 residues. V was clipped by 7 bases and J by 4 bases, with 21 bases between them. DNA of the CDR3: TGTGCCAGCTCCGTTGCAGGGTCTCGGTCTTACGAGCAGTACTTC. Translation gives CASSVAGSRSYEQYF.

The chain joins TRBV4-2 to TRBJ2-7; D possibly corresponds to TRBD1 (5 bases). The CDR3 runs 15 residues. V was pared by 1 base and J by 6 bases, with 16 bases between. Germline CDR1 LGHNA, CDR2 YNFKEQ. DNA for the CDR3: TGTGCCAGCAGCCAAGTGCTAGGACCCCAGGGCGAGCAGTACTTC. Translated: CASSQVLGPQGEQYF.

The chain couples TRBV5-4 to TRBJ2-3; D could derive from TRBD1 or TRBD2 (5 bases each). Germline CDR1 is SGHNT and CDR2 is YYREEE (reference sequence). The CDR3 loop spans 16 amino acids. V was pared by 3 bases and J by 4 bases, with 18 bases between. CDR3 sequence: CASSWGRSREPDTQYF. DNA for the CDR3: TGTGCCAGCAGCTGGGGCCGTAGCAGGGAGCCAGATACGCAGTATTTT.

A few counts support this clone. This sample includes further DNA sequences coding for the same CDR3. The chain employs TRBV7-2 and TRBJ2-2; D gene ambiguous. Germline V gene data show CDR1 as SGHTA and CDR2 as FQGNSA. The germline V and J ends were trimmed by 0 bases and 4 bases, with 6 bases remaining between them. This CDR3 region has 14 residues. The CDR3 DNA follows: TGTGCCAGCAGCTTAGCCGGTGGCACCGGGGAGCTGTTTTTT. As protein: CASSLAGGTGELFF.

This clone appeared once. The rearrangement joins TRBV19 to TRBJ1-1; D is ambiguous. The CDR3 sequence is 17 residues long. The germline V gene has CDR1 LNHDA and CDR2 SQIVND (reference sequence). The V end lost 3 bases, the J end lost 4 bases, and 21 bases lay between the germline ends. The CDR3 protein is CASSMVGRLGRGTEAFF. Here the CDR3 DNA reads TGTGCCAGTAGTATGGTTGGCAGGTTGGGCCGAGGCACTGAAGCTTTCTTT.

Only a few counts were recorded for this clone. The chain carries TRBV7-6 and TRBJ2-7, with a possible D match to TRBD1 (6 bases). The CDR3 extends over 15 amino acids. Per germline, CDR1 SGHVS and CDR2 FNYEAQ. With 5 bases removed from V and 6 bases from J, the gap between germline ends came to 20 bases. The CDR3, as DNA: TGTGCCAGCAGCCGCGCCCGGGACACGGGACGCGAGCAGTACTTC. Its protein is CASSRARDTGREQYF.

V usage is TRBV5-4 and J usage is TRBJ2-1, with 7 bases lining up with TRBD1. The J segment lost 0 bases and the V segment lost 7 bases, leaving 7 bases of the junction unmatched. Germline loops: CDR1 SGHNT, CDR2 YYREEE (reference sequence). The CDR3 has 15 residues. CDR3: CASRRDRASYNEQFF. CDR3 bases: TGTGCCAGCCGTCGGGACAGAGCCTCCTACAATGAGCAGTTCTTC.

Concerning this clone itself: Additional DNA sequences in this sample encode the identical CDR3. The chain has TRBV4-2 and TRBJ1-5; D is unresolved. This CDR3 contains 16 residues. Trimming pared 0 bases from V and 0 bases from J, leaving 9 bases between. In germline, CDR1 is LGHNA, CDR2 YNFKEQ. The CDR3: CASSQDPEYSNQPQHF. The CDR3 DNA reads TGTGCCAGCAGCCAAGATCCAGAGTATAGCAATCAGCCCCAGCATTTT.

The rearrangement joins TRBV7-9 to TRBJ2-2, with D perhaps matching TRBD1 (6 bases). There are 14 residues in the CDR3. Trimming took 10 bases from V and 3 from J, leaving 15 bases between them. The germline CDR1 and CDR2 sequences are SEHNR and FQNEAQ (reference sequence). This chain's CDR3 is CAIKRPGDTGELFF. The CDR3 region has the DNA TGTGCCATCAAGAGGCCAGGGGACACCGGGGAGCTGTTTTTT.

This chain uses TRBV18 with TRBJ2-1, with D possibly being TRBD2 (5 bases). Germline CDR1 and CDR2: KGHSH and LQKENI. The V and J ends lost 6 bases and 10 bases respectively, with 16 bases between them. The CDR3 spans 13 residues. The CDR3 DNA sequence: TGTGCCAGCTCTCCTTCTAGGGCGGGCGAGCAGTTCTTC. It specifies CASSPSRAGEQFF. The full variable domain, with the rest looked up from reference TRBV18 and TRBJ2-1, is NAGVMQNPRHLVRRRGQEARLRCSPMKGHSHVYWYRQLPEEGLKFMVYLQKENIIDESGMPKERFSAEFPKEGPSILRIQQVVRGDSAAYFCASSPSRAGEQFFGPGTRLTVL.

This clone was observed a few times. The CDR3 sequence is CSGRQGADTQYF. CDR3 DNA: TGCAGCGGACGACAGGGGGCAGATACGCAGTATTTT. The chain carries TRBV29-1 and TRBJ2-3; 9 bases map to TRBD1. The germline V gene has CDR1 SQVTM and CDR2 ANQGSEA. The CDR3 spans 12 residues. After removal of 7 bases from V and 4 bases from J, the junction contained 3 bases not matched to a gene.

This clone has a handful of counts. The rearrangement joins TRBV29-1 to TRBJ1-1; TRBD1 aligns across 8 bases. The germline V gene encodes CDR1 SQVTM and CDR2 ANQGSEA. The CDR3 length is 13 residues. V shed 7 bases and J 4 bases; nucleotides not matched to a gene: 8. The CDR3 sequence: CSGRGLFVTEAFF. The CDR3 DNA follows: TGCAGCGGCAGGGGGCTGTTCGTCACTGAAGCTTTCTTT.

The rearrangement uses TRBV30 and TRBJ1-5; a weak D match, TRBD1 (5 bases). The CDR3 sequence is 14 residues long. Trimming left V 0 bases short and J 7 bases short, with 13 bases between. CDR1 is GTSNPN and CDR2 is SVGIG in the germline V gene (reference sequence). This CDR3 is CAWSVGQLDQPQHF. CDR3 DNA sequence: TGTGCCTGGAGTGTGGGGCAGTTAGACCAGCCCCAGCATTTT. The whole variable domain, filled in from reference TRBV30 and TRBJ1-5, reads SQTIHQWPATLVQPVGSPLSLECTVEGTSNPNLYWYRQAAGRGLQLLFYSVGIGQISSEVPQNLSASRPQDRQFILSSKKLLLSDSGFYLCAWSVGQLDQPQHFGDGTRLSIL.

This clone was seen a handful of times. The rearrangement uses TRBV7-9 and TRBJ2-4; D gene uncertain. Deletions cut 1 base from V and 2 bases from J, with 9 bases between. This CDR3 spans 15 amino acids. The germline CDR1 and CDR2 sequences are SEHNR and FQNEAQ (reference sequence). The CDR3 region is CASSLGPWTKNIQYF. In DNA form, the CDR3 reads TGTGCCAGCAGCTTAGGCCCGTGGACCAAAAACATTCAGTACTTC.

The V gene is TRBV11-2, the J gene TRBJ1-6; TRBD1 aligns across 9 bases. V shed 5 bases, J shed 8 bases, and the junction held 7 bases outside the gene matches. Germline V lookup: CDR1 SGHAT, CDR2 FQNNGV. This CDR3 contains 15 residues. As DNA, the CDR3 is TGTGCCAGCAGCCGACGGGGACAGGGCGATTCACCCCTCCACTTT. This codes for CASSRRGQGDSPLHF.